This TCR beta chain was obtained from a study of blood T cell repertoires in COVID-19 (dated by TCRdb to 2019 to 2021). Some background on the complete study: Samples from collaborators originated in the United States, Italy and Spain and spanned both the acute and convalescent phases of COVID-19. The prospective study material was composed of cDNA or gDNA derived from T cells, B-cell-depleted T cells, or PBMCs. Subjects who had been exposed to COVID-19, were actively infected with it, or had recovered from it provided the deeply sampled blood TCRbeta repertoires that made up the dataset. The repertoires were released in a freely available public database intended as a resource for research on the immune response to SARS-CoV-2. Samples came from the ongoing ImmuneRACE study (first 160 participants) plus 1,254 subjects from 6 global collaborators. The sample metadata nearly always contained a de-identified subject ID, COVID-19 status, age in years and sex. Where available, HLA class I and class II types were taken from metadata supplied by the sample provider and were not determined by assay-based typing.

The paper's findings and limits, for the study overall: The amount of clinical and demographic metadata varied by source and participant and was provided uncurated.

For this clone: What antigen it recognizes has not been identified. Per-base qualities were not stored, and no clone one base away is much larger.

TCRbeta CDR3 regions were amplified from genomic DNA by means of the immunoSEQ Assay, a bias-controlled multiplex PCR. The study's processing was this. Within the assay, amplification of reference gene primers was used to estimate how many nucleated cells each sample contained. To quantify the absolute abundance of each unique TCRbeta CDR3 rearrangement, sequence reads were collapsed and filtered. For each sample, productive Simpson clonality was calculated as the square root of Simpson's diversity index across productive rearrangements. As stored in TCRdb, this immuneACCESS dataset retains in-frame rearrangements with V and J assigned. A fraction of the clones does not appear; measured against another copy, unresolved V genes explain less than half of the discrepancy, and the remainder lacks a known reason. That table is the source of V, J and clone size, and D and trimming were worked out from the DNA. This sample holds fewer than 60,000 clones; roughly 85% were observed only once. The ten largest clones represent under 30% of the sample.

From its cysteine to its phenylalanine, the CDR3 spans 16 amino acids. Only the CDR3 region is kept as DNA, spanning 48 bases read in frame from base 1. Whole blood was collected in K2EDTA tubes by collaborating institutions according to the institutions' own protocols. Collaborator samples were shipped for TCRbeta analysis as frozen whole blood, isolated PBMCs, or DNA extracted from either sample type. This sequence originates from a man aged 65-85 years with acute or convalescent COVID-19. Sequences were obtained from peripheral blood. The chain employs TRBV12-2 and TRBJ2-7; the listed D gene, TRBD1, was not tested against the DNA. TRBV12-2 is assigned pseudogene status. The nucleotides are TGTGCAAGTCGCTCCGAAAACAGGGTGTGCGCCTACGAGCAGTACTTC. Its protein is CASRSENRVCAYEQYF.